The T cell receptor (beta chain) described here comes from a study of identical twins. Study outcomes and limitations: Within monozygotic twins, out-of-frame TCR alpha sharing was underestimated by the models. Compared with unrelated sharing, twin-shared out-of-frame alpha sequences had more low-probability sequences.

Of note for this clonotype: Its antigen is currently unknown.

Germline CDR1 reads SGHVS; CDR2 reads FNYEAQ. The V gene lost 5 bases and the J gene lost 0 bases, with 23 bases spanning the gap. There are 19 residues in the CDR3. TCRdb independently ran MiXCR on the 5' RACE reads; one entry per CDR3 protein. Of roughly 710,000 distinct CDR3 sequences in the sample, approximately 6% are singletons; the top ten hold 1.5% to 2%. The rearrangement uses TRBV7-6 and TRBJ2-1; tentatively, D is TRBD2 (6 bases). This receptor was taken from a man between 18 and 35 years old in good health. The sample consisted of naive T cells sorted from blood. The chain's CDR3 is CASSPMMDVAGSSYNEQFF. The CDR3 DNA sequence: TGTGCCAGCAGCCCTATGATGGATGTTGCGGGAAGCTCCTACAATGAGCAGTTCTTC. The entire variable domain, with the rest obtained from reference TRBV7-6 and TRBJ2-1, is as follows: GAGVSQSPRYKVTKRGQDVALRCDPISGHVSLYWYRQALGQGPEFLTYFNYEAQQDKSGLPNDRFSAERPEGSISTLTIQRTEQRDSAMYRCASSPMMDVAGSSYNEQFFGPGTRLTVL.